This T cell receptor beta chain was observed in a study of cytomegalovirus exposure and HLA in healthy donors. Study overall: An early data release held approximately 85 million unique TCRs from HLA-typed donors. Regarding the study as a whole: Using a false discovery rate of 0.05, a later analysis showed that 16,951 TCR beta sequences were associated with HLA alleles. A later analysis revealed that TCR association rates differed between HLA loci, peaking at DRB1 and bottoming out at HLA-C.

The CDR3 is 13 amino acids. Germline V gene lookup returns CDR1 GTSNPN and CDR2 SVGIG (reference sequence). V was clipped by 0 bases and J by 1 base, with 6 bases between them. This clone was seen a few times. The target antigen is unknown. Other DNA sequences in this sample translate to the same CDR3. It was with 60 Vbeta and 13 Jbeta primers that the PCR ran. Assay used: immunoSEQ multiplex PCR; TCRdb lists only in-frame clones, some missing. The sample includes 150,000 to 200,000 clones, 79% seen only once; the top ten take roughly 4.5%. The chain links TRBV30 to TRBJ1-1, with D uncertain. The source material was PBMCs. The sequence came from a woman aged 30 to 39 in good health and CMV-seropositive. CDR3 residues: CAWSVLRNTEAFF. CDR3 sequence (DNA): TGTGCCTGGAGTGTACTACGGAACACTGAAGCTTTCTTT.